What follows are 32 T cell receptor beta chains derived from one specimen sequenced in a study of Graves' ophthalmopathy and Graves' hyperthyroidism. The authors amplified TCR beta CDR3 regions from RNA transcripts. An opening RT-PCR round employed HTBI primers and preceded a second-round multiplex PCR. Via MiXCR, TCRdb re-called the multiplex PCR reads, giving one row per CDR3 protein. The table has 1 million to 1.3 million distinct CDR3 sequences, roughly 35% seen once. The sample was peripheral blood or thyroid tissue (not recorded which). The source is an adult man with Graves' hyperthyroidism.

The table lists this clonotype with a count of one. The chain joins TRBV19 to TRBJ1-2; D gene ambiguous. The germline CDR1 and CDR2 sequences are LNHDA and SQIVND (reference sequence). Trimming shortened V by 10 bases and J by 1 base, and 10 bases separated the two germline ends. The CDR3 is 12 residues long. CDR3 DNA: TGTGCCACTCGTGGGCTTAACTATGGCTACACCTTC. Its protein is CATRGLNYGYTF. Full variable domain (missing parts from reference TRBV19 and TRBJ1-2): DGGITQSPKYLFRKEGQNVTLSCEQNLNHDAMYWYRQDPGQGLRLIYYSQIVNDFQKGDIAEGYSVSREKKESFPLTVTSAQKNPTAFYLCATRGLNYGYTFGSGTRLTVV.

V gene TRBV20-1 combines with J gene TRBJ1-5, with a possible D match to TRBD1 (5 bases). V was clipped by 6 bases and J by 14 bases, with 20 bases between them. The CDR3 covers 12 residues. Germline V gene data show CDR1 as DFQATT and CDR2 as SNEGSKA (reference sequence). CDR3 sequence: CSARGTSGHEHF. CDR3 sequence (DNA): TGCAGTGCCCGAGGGACTAGCGGCCACGAGCATTTT.

The chain employs TRBV10-3 and TRBJ2-7; the D is unclear. Per the germline V gene, CDR1 is ENHRY and CDR2 is SYGVKD. V was trimmed by 3 bases and J by 2 bases, leaving 14 bases between them. The CDR3 loop spans 15 amino acids. For the CDR3, the DNA is TGTGCCATCAGTGATTCGGCCGGATCAACCTACGAGCAGTACTTC. It codes for CAISDSAGSTYEQYF.

Ten or more counts support this clonotype. This chain uses TRBV6-5 with TRBJ1-2, with 9 positions matching TRBD1. The CDR3 spans 14 residues. V lost 0 bases to trimming and J lost 10 bases; unmatched junction nucleotides: 6. Germline values: CDR1 MNHEY, CDR2 SVGAGI. The CDR3 bases are TGTGCCAGCAGTTACTCGATCGACAGGGGGGACTACACCTTC. Protein product: CASSYSIDRGDYTF.

The gene calls are TRBV25-1 and TRBJ2-7; D is unclear. CDR3 size: 14 residues. V was clipped by 6 bases and J by 5 bases, with 17 bases between them. From germline, CDR1 is MGHDK and CDR2 SYGVNS. The CDR3 region is CASSSRSGVNEQYF. DNA for the CDR3: TGTGCCAGCAGCTCCCGTTCTGGGGTCAACGAGCAGTACTTC.

This clonotype was observed a handful of times. V is TRBV2 and J is TRBJ2-5; the match to TRBD1 covers 9 bases. Germline values: CDR1 SNHLY, CDR2 FYNNEI. J was trimmed by 3 bases and V by 8 bases; bases with no gene match: 4. CDR3 length: 13 amino acids. The CDR3 sequence: CASGDRVKETQYF. The CDR3 coding sequence is TGTGCCAGCGGGGACAGGGTAAAAGAGACCCAGTACTTC.

Only a few counts were recorded for this clonotype. The chain links TRBV9 to TRBJ1-1; D may be TRBD1 (5 bases). This CDR3 comprises 15 residues. V lost 0 bases to trimming and J lost 1 base, with 10 bases between them. Looked up from germline, CDR1 is SGDLS and CDR2 is YYNGEE. CDR3 residues: CASSVGWGRNTEAFF. CDR3 DNA sequence: TGTGCCAGCAGCGTAGGTTGGGGGAGGAACACTGAAGCTTTCTTT.

This clonotype has a handful of counts. V and J are TRBV7-9 and TRBJ2-7; 9 nucleotides align to TRBD1. CDR1 SEHNR and CDR2 FQNEAQ come from the germline V gene (reference sequence). CDR3 length equals 17 residues. The V segment lost 7 bases and the J segment 3 bases; nucleotides outside the gene matches: 16. The CDR3 reads CASTPGQGWRGHYEQYF. For the CDR3, the DNA is TGTGCCAGCACCCCGGGACAGGGATGGCGGGGGCACTACGAGCAGTACTTC. Full variable domain (remainder filled in from reference TRBV7-9 and TRBJ2-7): DTGVSQNPRHKITKRGQNVTFRCDPISEHNRLYWYRQTLGQGPEFLTYFQNEAQLEKSRLLSDRFSAERPKGSFSTLEIQRTEQGDSAMYLCASTPGQGWRGHYEQYFGPGTRLTVT.

This clonotype showed up just a few times. This sequence may be a read error, since a much larger clone differs from it by one base. The chain uses TRBV25-1 and TRBJ1-4; 7 nucleotides align to TRBD1. V was pared by 6 bases and J by 2 bases, with 12 bases of the junction left unmatched. CDR3 length: 17 residues. Per the germline V gene, CDR1 is MGHDK and CDR2 is SYGVNS. Here the CDR3 DNA reads TGTGCCAGCAGGTCTACCTCCTCGGGACAGACTAATGAAAAACTGTTTTTT. It yields the protein CASRSTSSGQTNEKLFF.

This clonotype was recorded a few times. At one of its ends the junction is not consistent with the germline gene, which may arise from a read error. The rearrangement joins TRBV9 to TRBJ2-2; D possibly matches TRBD1 or TRBD2 (5 bases each). The CDR3 covers 14 residues. The germline V gene encodes CDR1 SGDLS and CDR2 YYNGEE. The chain's CDR3 is CASSLQEAYNEQFF. The CDR3 DNA reads as TGCGCCAGCAGCTTACAGGAGGCCTACAATGAGCAGTTTTTT.

The table lists this clonotype with many counts. The gene calls are TRBV29-1 and TRBJ1-5, with a weak D call TRBD1 (5 bases). Between the trimmed V and J ends, which lost 6 bases and 8 bases, there was a span of 17 bases. The CDR3 runs to 13 residues. Germline V gene lookup returns CDR1 SQVTM and CDR2 ANQGSEA. The DNA for the CDR3 is TGCAGCGTGGGACGGGGGGTTATGGAGCCCCAGCATTTT. Translation gives CSVGRGVMEPQHF.

This clonotype came up a few times. The chain has TRBV20-1 and TRBJ1-4; no definite D call. V gave up 3 bases and J gave up 5 bases, with 16 bases separating them. Germline loops: CDR1 DFQATT, CDR2 SNEGSKA (reference sequence). CDR3 length equals 15 residues. CDR3 protein: CSASLIQGYNEKLFF. The CDR3 coding sequence is TGCAGTGCTAGCCTAATACAAGGGTACAATGAAAAACTGTTTTTT.

As for this clonotype: A clone one base away is much larger, so this may be a read error. The chain combines TRBV20-1 with TRBJ2-7, with 7 positions matching TRBD1. Germline-derived CDR1 and CDR2 are DFQATT and SNEGSKA (reference sequence). J gave up 4 bases and V 5 bases, and 11 bases lay outside the gene matches. This CDR3 comprises 14 residues. CDR3 protein: CSALPTGLLYEQYF. The CDR3 DNA reads as TGCAGTGCTCTACCGACAGGGTTGCTGTACGAGCAGTACTTC.

This clonotype occurred many times. V usage is TRBV7-9 and J usage is TRBJ1-1, with D uncertain. The CDR3 is made up of 14 amino acids. V was shortened by 5 bases and J by 0 bases, with 10 bases between the two germline ends. The germline gives CDR1 SEHNR, CDR2 FQNEAQ (reference sequence). CDR3 nucleotides: TGTGCCAGCAGCCTAGAAGCCCTGAACACTGAAGCTTTCTTT. It is translated as CASSLEALNTEAFF.

This clonotype was seen only a few times. The V gene is TRBV25-1, the J gene TRBJ2-3; 8 nucleotides align to TRBD2. Unmatched junction bases numbered 20, after V lost 8 bases and J lost 1 base. This CDR3 spans 19 amino acids. CDR1 and CDR2 from the germline V gene are MGHDK and SYGVNS. CDR3 DNA sequence: TGTGCCAGCCCTAGTAGCGGGGCTTCAATCTGGGGAGGCACAGATACGCAGTATTTT. As protein: CASPSSGASIWGGTDTQYF.

On this clonotype itself: A much larger clone differs by one base, so this may be a read error. This chain connects TRBV7-9 to TRBJ2-5, with a tentative D call TRBD2 (6 bases). Germline V gene lookup returns CDR1 SEHNR and CDR2 FQNEAQ (reference sequence). CDR3 length: 16 residues. Deletions cut 2 bases from V and 2 bases from J, with 15 bases between. The CDR3 nucleotides are TGTGCCAGCAGCTTAAAGTTCACTAGCAAACAAGAGACCCAGTACTTC. It encodes CASSLKFTSKQETQYF.

This clonotype showed up many times. V and J are TRBV4-3 and TRBJ2-7, with D possibly TRBD2 on 5 matching bases. CDR3 length equals 15 residues. The ends were cut back, 3 bases at V and 2 bases at J, with 14 bases in the middle. Germline CDR1 LGHNA, CDR2 YSLEER. The CDR3 region has the DNA TGCGCCAGCAGCCAGGACCTTTCCGGGGCCTACGAGCAGTACTTC. This translates into CASSQDLSGAYEQYF.

The chain links TRBV15 to TRBJ2-6; tentatively, D is TRBD1 (6 bases). CDR1 and CDR2 from the germline V gene are LNHNV and YYDKDF (reference sequence). V lost 2 bases to trimming and J lost 4 bases, with 12 bases between them. CDR3 length equals 16 residues. Written as DNA, the CDR3 is TGTGCCACCAGCAGATTAAGGGGGTCCGGGGCCAACGTCCTGACTTTC. Its translation: CATSRLRGSGANVLTF.

This clonotype has a handful of counts. It may be a read error: a sequence one base away is much more abundant. This chain joins TRBV7-9 and TRBJ1-4; 8 nucleotides line up with TRBD1. This CDR3 spans 16 amino acids. Germline CDR1 is SEHNR and CDR2 is FQNEAQ (reference sequence). As DNA, the CDR3 is TGTGCCGGCAGCAAGGACAGGGCCGAATCGAATGAAAAACTGTTTTTT. This translates into CAGSKDRAESNEKLFF.

J is TRBJ1-6 and V is TRBV25-1; TRBD1 aligns across 7 bases. The CDR3 contains 15 residues. V gave up 6 bases and J gave up 9 bases; unmatched junction bases: 11. Germline CDR1 MGHDK, CDR2 SYGVNS. The CDR3 spells CASSVGDREGSPLHF. CDR3 nucleotide sequence: TGTGCCAGCAGCGTTGGAGACAGGGAGGGTTCACCCCTCCACTTT.

J is TRBJ2-5 and V is TRBV29-1; no reliable D call. This CDR3 is built from 13 residues. V lost 1 base and J lost 4, with 10 bases in between. Germline V gives CDR1 SQVTM, CDR2 ANQGSEA. The CDR3 nucleotides read TGCAGCGTTGAAGCCTCAGGTTTAGAGACCCAGTACTTC. Translation gives CSVEASGLETQYF.

This clonotype occurred a few times. The chain combines TRBV7-9 with TRBJ2-5, with 12 positions matching TRBD2. The CDR3 has 15 residues. Germline loops: CDR1 SEHNR, CDR2 FQNEAQ (reference sequence). V lost 4 bases and J lost 8; bases outside the gene matches: 8. The CDR3 coding sequence is TGTGCCAGCAGCTCCGGACTAGCGGGGATAGGAACCCAGTACTTC. Amino acids: CASSSGLAGIGTQYF.

The chain couples TRBV29-1 to TRBJ1-1, with a weak D call TRBD1 (6 bases). The germline V gene encodes CDR1 SQVTM and CDR2 ANQGSEA. CDR3 length: 13 amino acids. The V and J ends lost 1 base and 5 bases respectively, with 11 bases between them. As DNA, the CDR3 is TGCAGCGTTGAAGGGGGGAGGGGGACTGAAGCTTTCTTT. Encoded protein: CSVEGGRGTEAFF.

The chain has TRBV20-1 and TRBJ1-2; perhaps TRBD1 as D (6 bases). The germline CDR1 and CDR2 sequences are DFQATT and SNEGSKA (reference sequence). Trimming removed 3 bases from V and 8 bases from J, with 13 bases in between. The CDR3 loop spans 12 amino acids. The CDR3 nucleotides read TGCAGTGCTAGGGTAGGGGGATTCGGCTACACCTTC. Its translation is CSARVGGFGYTF.

A note on this clonotype: It may be a read error: a sequence one base away is much more abundant. The chain recombines TRBV7-9 with TRBJ2-7; maybe TRBD2 (6 bases). In germline, CDR1 is SEHNR, CDR2 FQNEAQ (reference sequence). V was trimmed by 5 bases and J by 5 bases, leaving 13 bases between them. The CDR3 contains 13 residues. The CDR3 protein is CASSQLEGNEQYF. CDR3 coding DNA: TGTGCCAGCAGCCAATTGGAGGGCAACGAGCAGTACTTC.

The rearrangement joins TRBV20-1 to TRBJ2-7, with D possibly being TRBD1 (5 bases). CDR1 is DFQATT and CDR2 is SNEGSKA in the germline V gene (reference sequence). CDR3 size: 11 residues. The ends were cut back, 6 bases at V and 5 bases at J, with 11 bases in the middle. As DNA, the CDR3 is TGCAGTGCAACCCCAGGGAACGAGCAGTACTTC. Protein sequence: CSATPGNEQYF.

This clonotype was observed at least ten times. J is TRBJ1-2 and V is TRBV5-1; D ambiguous. V shed 0 bases and J shed 7 bases, with 10 bases lying between them. Per germline, CDR1 SGHRS and CDR2 YFSETQ. The CDR3 is made up of 13 amino acids. The CDR3 nucleotides are TGCGCCAGCAGCTTGGATGGTTTCGTTGGCTACACCTTC. Translated, it gives CASSLDGFVGYTF.

At least ten counts were recorded for this clonotype. The chain links TRBV6-6 to TRBJ2-7, with 8 bases aligning to TRBD2. The CDR3 runs 14 residues. Germline V gives CDR1 MNHNY, CDR2 SVGAGI (reference sequence). The ends lost 2 bases at V and 0 bases at J; junction bases unmatched: 0. The CDR3 loop is CASSYLAGSYEQYF. The CDR3 DNA reads as TGTGCCAGCAGTTACCTAGCGGGCTCCTACGAGCAGTACTTC.

The rearrangement links TRBV7-8 to TRBJ1-4, with D unresolved. Germline assignment: CDR1 SGHVS and CDR2 FQNEAQ. This CDR3 spans 14 amino acids. V was cut by 8 bases and J by 10 bases, with 20 bases left in between. The CDR3 is CASASRGTSAKLFF. CDR3 bases: TGTGCCAGCGCCTCCCGGGGAACGTCAGCAAAACTGTTTTTT.

This clonotype was counted a few times. The chain has TRBV27 and TRBJ2-7; TRBD2 matches at 12 bases. Germline CDR1 MNHEY, CDR2 SMNVEV (reference sequence). CDR3 length: 14 amino acids. After removal of 1 base from V and 7 bases from J, the junction contained 2 bases not matched to a gene. The CDR3 here is CASSLLTSGREQYF. The CDR3 nucleotides read TGTGCCAGCAGTTTATTGACTAGCGGGAGAGAGCAGTACTTC.

This clonotype has a count of ten or more. The chain combines TRBV7-9 with TRBJ1-5; D gene uncertain. The V gene lost 1 base and the J gene lost 4 bases, with 11 bases spanning the gap. Germline-derived CDR1 and CDR2 are SEHNR and FQNEAQ (reference sequence). CDR3 size: 15 residues. CDR3 sequence reads: CASSLDGGPNQPQHF. CDR3 in DNA: TGTGCCAGCAGCTTAGATGGTGGGCCGAATCAGCCCCAGCATTTT.

The genes are TRBV29-1 and TRBJ2-3, with 7 nucleotides matching TRBD1. Germline CDR1 SQVTM, CDR2 ANQGSEA. Germline trimming cut 5 bases from V and 4 bases from J; bases unmatched to any gene: 12. The CDR3 totals 15 residues. The CDR3 loop reads CSVSGRGFSADTQYF. The CDR3 bases are TGCAGCGTTAGCGGCAGGGGGTTTTCTGCAGATACGCAGTATTTT.